Below, 27 T cell receptor beta chains from the same sample are listed, as sequenced in a study of T cell responses to AZD1222 COVID-19 vaccine. TCRdb's copy holds only in-frame clones and misses some; the assay was immunoSEQ multiplex PCR. Altogether about 85,000 clones are present, around 86% being singletons, with the ten largest covering approximately 8%. This specimen was peripheral blood, taken on day 0 of AZD1222 vaccination. The receptors stem from an adult in good health.

This chain connects TRBV5-1 to TRBJ1-1; D may be TRBD1 (5 bases). This CDR3 is 15 amino acids long. V lost 1 base and J lost 7, with 17 bases in between. Germline assignment: CDR1 SGHRS and CDR2 YFSETQ. CDR3 nucleotides: TGCGCCAGCAGCTTGATCGGTCCCTCTGGGGGTGAAGCTTTCTTT. It yields the protein CASSLIGPSGGEAFF.

The chain employs TRBV28 and TRBJ1-5; 12 bases are a match to TRBD1. With V trimmed by 3 bases and J by 7 bases, 10 bases remained unmatched. From germline, CDR1 is MDHEN and CDR2 SYDVKM. The CDR3 length is 17 residues. CDR3 nucleotide sequence: TGTGCCAGCAGTTTGGGGGGACAGGGGGCGAGCGGGCAGCCCCAGCATTTT. Protein: CASSLGGQGASGQPQHF. Full variable domain (outside the CDR3, taken from reference TRBV28 and TRBJ1-5): DVKVTQSSRYLVKRTGEKVFLECVQDMDHENMFWYRQDPGLGLRLIYFSYDVKMKEKGDIPEGYSVSREKKERFSLILESASTNQTSMYLCASSLGGQGASGQPQHFGDGTRLSIL.

V gene TRBV10-3 combines with J gene TRBJ2-1; 8 bases line up with TRBD1. Germline-derived CDR1 and CDR2 are ENHRY and SYGVKD. The CDR3 spans 14 residues. With V trimmed by 3 bases and J by 12 bases, 10 bases remained unmatched. CDR3 nucleotide sequence: TGTGCCATCAGTGAAGGGACAGGCTCTTATGGGCAGTTCTTC. Its translation is CAISEGTGSYGQFF.

V is TRBV28 and J is TRBJ1-5; perhaps TRBD1 as D (5 bases). The CDR3 extends over 14 amino acids. Trimming removed 6 bases from V and 3 bases from J, with 12 bases in between. The germline CDR1 and CDR2 sequences are MDHEN and SYDVKM. The CDR3 bases are TGTGCCAGCAGGGGGCAGGGCCCCAATCAGCCCCAGCATTTT. Encoded protein: CASRGQGPNQPQHF.

This chain links TRBV7-9 with TRBJ2-3; D is unresolved. The CDR3 has 16 residues. Germline V gene data show CDR1 as SEHNR and CDR2 as FQNEAQ (reference sequence). Trimming shortened V by 5 bases and J by 1 base, and 16 bases separated the two germline ends. CDR3: CASSPGRPTRTDTQYF. CDR3 bases: TGTGCCAGCAGCCCCGGTAGGCCCACTCGCACAGATACGCAGTATTTT.

The chain links TRBV9 to TRBJ2-7; 7 nucleotides line up with TRBD2. The ends lost 4 bases at V and 3 bases at J; junction bases unmatched: 13. From germline, CDR1 is SGDLS and CDR2 YYNGEE. CDR3 length equals 16 residues. CDR3 sequence (DNA): TGTGCCAGCAGCACACCCGCGCGCGGGAGAGGCTACGAGCAGTACTTC. Translated: CASSTPARGRGYEQYF.

This rearrangement joins TRBV12-3 or TRBV12-4 to TRBJ2-5, with D unresolved. The CDR3 contains 13 residues. With 5 bases removed from V and 5 bases from J, the gap between germline ends came to 12 bases. In DNA form, the CDR3 reads TGTGCCAGCAGTCGGAACCGGTGGGAGACCCAGTACTTC. Its translation is CASSRNRWETQYF.

The chain carries TRBV6-5 and TRBJ2-7; maybe TRBD2 (6 bases). This CDR3 has 15 amino acids. CDR1 and CDR2 (germline): MNHEY, SVGAGI. The V end lost 2 bases, the J end lost 2 bases, and 13 bases lay between the germline ends. CDR3 region: CASSYQAGQTYEQYF. As DNA, the CDR3 is TGTGCCAGCAGTTACCAAGCGGGCCAGACCTACGAGCAGTACTTC.

V is TRBV6-5 and J is TRBJ2-7; TRBD2 agrees at 10 bases. The germline V gene encodes CDR1 MNHEY and CDR2 SVGAGI. The CDR3 is 14 amino acids. The trim removed 6 bases at V and 3 bases at J, leaving 5 bases unmatched. CDR3 nucleotide sequence: TGTGCCAGCAGCAGCGGGAGGGGGAGCTACGAGCAGTACTTC. Protein product: CASSSGRGSYEQYF.

This clone was seen a single time. The rearrangement links TRBV2 to TRBJ1-2, with 10 bases identical to TRBD1. The CDR3 has 15 amino acids. With V trimmed by 5 bases and J by 0 bases, 3 bases remained unmatched. The germline V gene encodes CDR1 SNHLY and CDR2 FYNNEI. The CDR3, as DNA: TGTGCCAGCAGTCTCGGGACAGGGGCTAACTATGGCTACACCTTC. Translating it yields CASSLGTGANYGYTF. Together with reference TRBV2 and TRBJ1-2, the CDR3 gives the full variable domain: EPEVTQTPSHQVTQMGQEVILRCVPISNHLYFYWYRQILGQKVEFLVSFYNNEISEKSEIFDDQFSVERPDGSNFTLKIRSTKLEDSAMYFCASSLGTGANYGYTFGSGTRLTVV.

The V call is TRBV27, the J call TRBJ2-2, with 7 bases lining up with TRBD1. Germline assignment: CDR1 MNHEY and CDR2 SMNVEV (reference sequence). The J segment lost 7 bases and the V segment lost 6 bases, leaving 11 bases of the junction unmatched. This CDR3 spans 15 amino acids. CDR3 sequence (DNA): TGTGCCAGCAGCAACGACAGGGAGAGTGGCGGGGAGCTGTTTTTT. This gives the protein CASSNDRESGGELFF.

The chain links TRBV20-1 to TRBJ2-1; 7 nucleotides align to TRBD2. V trimming: 3 bases; J trimming: 8 bases; junction bases outside the gene matches: 7. The CDR3 totals 13 residues. In germline, CDR1 is DFQATT, CDR2 SNEGSKA (reference sequence). In nucleotides, the CDR3 is TGCAGTGCTAGTATGGGAGGGCCTGATGAGCAGTTCTTC. Translating it yields CSASMGGPDEQFF.

The chain links TRBV14 to TRBJ2-7; 8 nucleotides agree with TRBD2. CDR3 length: 16 amino acids. Germline CDR1 and CDR2: SGHDN and FVKESK. V shed 8 bases, J shed 0 bases, and the junction held 12 bases outside the gene matches. DNA for the CDR3: TGTGCCAGCTTTCGGGGGGGGGCTAATTCCTCCTACGAGCAGTACTTC. Amino acids: CASFRGGANSSYEQYF.

Here the CDR3 reads CASSMRSGLAVDNEQFF. CDR3 nucleotides: TGTGCCAGTAGTATGCGGAGTGGACTAGCCGTCGACAATGAGCAGTTCTTC. The chain is built from TRBV19 and TRBJ2-1; the match to TRBD2 covers 8 bases. This CDR3 has 17 residues. Trimming took 3 bases from V and 5 from J; bases not matched to a gene: 12. Germline V lookup: CDR1 LNHDA, CDR2 SQIVND (reference sequence).

The chain uses TRBV12-3 or TRBV12-4 and TRBJ1-2; D not certain. The CDR3 is 12 amino acids. V dropped 6 bases and J dropped 3 bases, with 8 bases sitting between them. The CDR3 DNA reads as TGTGCCAGCAGCTACGGGGACTATGGCTACACCTTC. Protein product: CASSYGDYGYTF.

The V call is TRBV28, the J call TRBJ1-1; D perhaps matches TRBD1 (6 bases). CDR3 size: 14 residues. Per the germline V gene, CDR1 is MDHEN and CDR2 is SYDVKM. V dropped 4 bases and J dropped 5 bases, with 14 bases sitting between them. The CDR3 DNA reads TGTGCCAGCAGTTCCCACGGGGGCAGGACTGAAGCTTTCTTT. This codes for CASSSHGGRTEAFF. Full variable domain (missing parts from reference TRBV28 and TRBJ1-1): DVKVTQSSRYLVKRTGEKVFLECVQDMDHENMFWYRQDPGLGLRLIYFSYDVKMKEKGDIPEGYSVSREKKERFSLILESASTNQTSMYLCASSSHGGRTEAFFGQGTRLTVV.

This sequence joins TRBV5-6 and TRBJ2-2, with 10 bases fitting TRBD1. CDR1 and CDR2 (germline): SGHDT, YYEEEE. Losses at the gene ends were 4 bases for V and 1 base for J; bases not matched to a gene: 4. The CDR3 is 16 amino acids. The chain's CDR3 is CASSPWTGGNTGELFF. DNA of the CDR3: TGTGCCAGCAGCCCCTGGACAGGGGGGAACACCGGGGAGCTGTTTTTT.

The chain employs TRBV7-2 and TRBJ1-5; TRBD1 is a possible D gene (5 bases). Trimming took 5 bases from V and 5 from J, leaving 13 bases between them. CDR3 length: 14 amino acids. Germline CDR1 and CDR2: SGHTA and FQGNSA. The CDR3, as DNA: TGTGCCAGCAGCGGCGACGGGGGGTATCAGCCCCAGCATTTT. Protein product: CASSGDGGYQPQHF. The complete variable domain, with remaining parts taken from reference TRBV7-2 and TRBJ1-5, reads GAGVSQSPSNKVTEKGKDVELRCDPISGHTALYWYRQSLGQGLEFLIYFQGNSAPDKSGLPSDRFSAERTGGSVSTLTIQRTQQEDSAVYLCASSGDGGYQPQHFGDGTRLSIL.

This chain links TRBV7-3 with TRBJ1-4, with 9 bases aligning to TRBD1. CDR3 length equals 17 residues. The junction had 16 bases not matched to a gene; V was cut back by 4 bases and J by 10 bases. Germline V CDR1 and CDR2: SGHTA, FQGTGA. The CDR3 DNA reads TGTGCCAGCAGCTGTAGGCTACAAGGGACAGGGCAGGGAAAACTGTTTTTT. Its protein is CASSCRLQGTGQGKLFF.

The chain has TRBV11-2 and TRBJ1-1; tentative D call: TRBD1 (6 bases). Germline CDR1 is SGHAT and CDR2 is FQNNGV. The CDR3 covers 13 residues. The V end was cut by 5 bases, the J end by 3 bases, with 10 bases between. The CDR3 spells CASSEGGYTEAFF. Here the CDR3 DNA reads TGTGCCAGCAGCGAAGGGGGGTACACTGAAGCTTTCTTT.

V and J are TRBV11-2 and TRBJ1-6; the match to TRBD1 covers 8 bases. V was pared by 5 bases and J by 5 bases, with 2 bases of the junction left unmatched. CDR3 length equals 14 residues. The V gene's germline CDR1 is SGHAT and CDR2 FQNNGV. The DNA for the CDR3 is TGTGCCAGCAGCCGGACAGGGAATAATTCACCCCTCCACTTT. Protein: CASSRTGNNSPLHF. Supplemented by reference TRBV11-2 and TRBJ1-6, the full variable domain reads EAGVAQSPRYKIIEKRQSVAFWCNPISGHATLYWYQQILGQGPKLLIQFQNNGVVDDSQLPKDRFSAERLKGVDSTLKIQPAKLEDSAVYLCASSRTGNNSPLHFGNGTRLTVT.

The rearrangement uses TRBV19 and TRBJ2-7; 7 bases agree with TRBD1. V dropped 7 bases and J dropped 2; count of bases not matched to a gene: 5. Per the germline V gene, CDR1 is LNHDA and CDR2 is SQIVND (reference sequence). This CDR3 has 13 amino acids. The CDR3 spells CASTHGQAYEQYF. CDR3 in DNA: TGTGCCAGTACCCACGGACAGGCCTACGAGCAGTACTTC.

The rearrangement joins TRBV10-3 to TRBJ2-7, with 16 bases identical to TRBD2. The CDR3 extends over 17 amino acids. V trimming: 6 bases; J trimming: 1 base; junction bases outside the gene matches: 6. The germline CDR1 and CDR2 sequences are ENHRY and SYGVKD. CDR3 loop: CAISTGTSGRGSYEQYF. The CDR3 nucleotides read TGTGCCATCAGCACCGGGACTAGCGGGAGGGGGTCCTACGAGCAGTACTTC.

The chain uses TRBV5-1 and TRBJ1-4, with 10 bases lining up with TRBD1. Per germline, CDR1 SGHRS and CDR2 YFSETQ. The CDR3 runs 17 residues. J gave up 5 bases and V 4 bases, and 11 bases lay outside the gene matches. The CDR3 here is CASSPTRQGALNEKLFF. The CDR3 DNA reads as TGCGCCAGCAGCCCCACCCGACAGGGGGCCCTGAATGAAAAACTGTTTTTT.

CDR3 in DNA: TGTGCCAGCAGCTTAGAGGCCCAGGCTTCACCCCTCCACTTT. It translates to CASSLEAQASPLHF. V and J are TRBV7-2 and TRBJ1-6; D is uncertain. V was cut by 1 base and J by 9 bases, with 10 bases left in between. CDR1 and CDR2 (germline): SGHTA, FQGNSA. The CDR3 has 14 residues.

V and J are TRBV5-1 and TRBJ2-1; D call uncertain. This CDR3 has 13 residues. Germline lookup yields CDR1 SGHRS and CDR2 YFSETQ. V was cut by 2 bases and J by 3 bases, with 6 bases left in between. CDR3 bases: TGCGCCAGCAGCTTATCCGGCTACAATGAGCAGTTCTTC. As protein: CASSLSGYNEQFF.

This clone has only a few counts. The V call is TRBV3-1 (or the pseudogene TRBV3-2), the J call TRBJ2-1; D may be TRBD2 (7 bases). Between the trimmed V and J ends, which lost 3 bases and 2 bases, there was a span of 20 bases. The CDR3 is 18 amino acids. CDR1 is LGHDT, CDR2 YNNKEL, per germline (reference sequence). CDR3 loop: CASSHFWGGRRTYNEQFF. CDR3 in DNA: TGTGCCAGCAGCCACTTTTGGGGGGGGCGACGAACCTACAATGAGCAGTTCTTC.